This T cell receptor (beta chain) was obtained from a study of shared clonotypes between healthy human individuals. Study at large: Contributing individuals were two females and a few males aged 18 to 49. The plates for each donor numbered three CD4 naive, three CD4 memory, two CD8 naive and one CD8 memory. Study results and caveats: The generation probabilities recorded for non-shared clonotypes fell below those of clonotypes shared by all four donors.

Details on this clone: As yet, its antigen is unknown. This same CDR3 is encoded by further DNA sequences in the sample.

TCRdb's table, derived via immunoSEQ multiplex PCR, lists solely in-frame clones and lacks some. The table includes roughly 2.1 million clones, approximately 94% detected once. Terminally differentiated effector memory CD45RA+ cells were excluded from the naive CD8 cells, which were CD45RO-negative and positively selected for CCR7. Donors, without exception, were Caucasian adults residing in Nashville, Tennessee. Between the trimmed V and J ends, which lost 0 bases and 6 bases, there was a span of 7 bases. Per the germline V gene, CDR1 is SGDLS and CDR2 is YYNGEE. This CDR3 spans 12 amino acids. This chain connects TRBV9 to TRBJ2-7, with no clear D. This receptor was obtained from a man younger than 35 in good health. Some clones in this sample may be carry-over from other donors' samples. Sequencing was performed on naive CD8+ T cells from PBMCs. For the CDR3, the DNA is TGTGCCAGCAGCGTAGGTTGGGGCGAGCAGTACTTC. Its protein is CASSVGWGEQYF.